This T cell receptor beta chain was found in a study of T cell responses to AZD1222 COVID-19 vaccine. Study in general: Pooled in the analysis were second doses at about 4 or about 12 weeks.

The CDR3 consists of 14 residues. Germline CDR1 and CDR2: LGHDT and YNNKEL (reference sequence). Trimming shortened V by 3 bases and J by 5 bases, and 11 bases separated the two germline ends. Measured with immunoSEQ multiplex PCR; TCRdb has only the in-frame clones, and not every one. Found here are 78,000 or so clones, approximately 88% of them singletons; the top ten hold roughly a fifth. By share, this clone counts as medium-sized. The origin of this receptor is an adult in good health. Sample: peripheral blood, taken on day 0 of AZD1222 vaccination. This chain links TRBV3-1 (or the pseudogene TRBV3-2) with TRBJ1-5, with D perhaps TRBD1 (6 bases). CDR3 nucleotide sequence: TGTGCCAGCAGCCAGGAACACAGGGATCAGCCCCAGCATTTT. Protein sequence: CASSQEHRDQPQHF.